This T cell receptor (beta chain) was profiled in a study of cytomegalovirus exposure and HLA in healthy donors. TCRdb's copy holds only in-frame clones and misses some; the assay was immunoSEQ multiplex PCR. This sample yields under 400,000 clones, of which 70% to 90% are seen a single time; approximately 0.86% belongs to the top ten. CDR1 is KGHSH and CDR2 is LQKENI in the germline V gene. The CDR3 has 14 amino acids. V lost 5 bases and J lost 2, with 11 bases in between. The V gene is TRBV18, the J gene TRBJ2-3; D remains unclear. This sequence originates from a woman aged 18-30 years in good health and CMV-seronegative. Sample: PBMCs. The CDR3 DNA is TGTGCCAGCTCAGGTTACAGAGACACAGATACGCAGTATTTT. This translates into CASSGYRDTDTQYF.